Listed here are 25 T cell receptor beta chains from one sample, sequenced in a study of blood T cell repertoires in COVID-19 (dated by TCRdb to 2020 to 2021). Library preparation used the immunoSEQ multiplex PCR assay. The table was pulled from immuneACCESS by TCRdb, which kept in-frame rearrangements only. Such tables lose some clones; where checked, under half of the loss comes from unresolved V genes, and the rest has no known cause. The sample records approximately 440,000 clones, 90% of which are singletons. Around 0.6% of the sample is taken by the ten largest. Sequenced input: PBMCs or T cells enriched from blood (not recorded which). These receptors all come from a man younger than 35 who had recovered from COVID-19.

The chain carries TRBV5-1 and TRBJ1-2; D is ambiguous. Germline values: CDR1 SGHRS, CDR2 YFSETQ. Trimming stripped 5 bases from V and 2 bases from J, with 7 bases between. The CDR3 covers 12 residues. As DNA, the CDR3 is TGCGCCAGCAGGCGGTCCAACTATGGCTACACCTTC. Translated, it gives CASRRSNYGYTF. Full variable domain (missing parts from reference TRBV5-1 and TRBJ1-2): KAGVTQTPRYLIKTRGQQVTLSCSPISGHRSVSWYQQTPGQGLQFLFEYFSETQRNKGNFPGRFSGRQFSNSRSEMNVSTLELGDSALYLCASRRSNYGYTFGSGTRLTVV.

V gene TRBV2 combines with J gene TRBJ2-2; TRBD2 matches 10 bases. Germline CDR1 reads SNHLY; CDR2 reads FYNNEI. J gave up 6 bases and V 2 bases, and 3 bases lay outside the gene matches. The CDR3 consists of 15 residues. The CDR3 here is CASSELTSGAGELFF. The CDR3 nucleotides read TGTGCCAGCAGTGAACTTACTAGCGGGGCCGGGGAGCTGTTTTTT.

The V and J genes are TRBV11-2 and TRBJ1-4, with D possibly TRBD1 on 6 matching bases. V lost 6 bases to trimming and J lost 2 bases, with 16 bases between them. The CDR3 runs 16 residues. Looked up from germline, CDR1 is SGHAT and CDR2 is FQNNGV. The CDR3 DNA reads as TGTGCCAGCAGTCCGGGACAAATACCCACTAATGAAAAACTGTTTTTT. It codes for CASSPGQIPTNEKLFF.

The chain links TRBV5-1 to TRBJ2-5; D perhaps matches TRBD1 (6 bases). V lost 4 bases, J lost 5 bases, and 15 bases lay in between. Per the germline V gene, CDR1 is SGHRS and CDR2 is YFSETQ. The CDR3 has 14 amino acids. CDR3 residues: CASSTSGERETQYF. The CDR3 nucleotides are TGCGCCAGCAGCACCTCAGGGGAGCGGGAGACCCAGTACTTC. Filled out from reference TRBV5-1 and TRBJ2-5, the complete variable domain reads KAGVTQTPRYLIKTRGQQVTLSCSPISGHRSVSWYQQTPGQGLQFLFEYFSETQRNKGNFPGRFSGRQFSNSRSEMNVSTLELGDSALYLCASSTSGERETQYFGPGTRLLVL.

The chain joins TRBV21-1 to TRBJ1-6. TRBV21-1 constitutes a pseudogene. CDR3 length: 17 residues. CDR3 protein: CASSPVGLLSYNSPLHF. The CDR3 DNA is TGTGCCAGCAGTCCGGTCGGACTCCTCTCCTATAATTCACCCCTCCACTTT.

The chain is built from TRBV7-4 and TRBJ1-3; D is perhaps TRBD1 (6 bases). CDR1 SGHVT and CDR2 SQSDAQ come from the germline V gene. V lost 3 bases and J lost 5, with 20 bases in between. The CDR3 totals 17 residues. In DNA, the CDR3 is TGTGCCAGCAGCTTCGGGTGGGACACATGCCCCCGAAACACCATATATTTT. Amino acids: CASSFGWDTCPRNTIYF.

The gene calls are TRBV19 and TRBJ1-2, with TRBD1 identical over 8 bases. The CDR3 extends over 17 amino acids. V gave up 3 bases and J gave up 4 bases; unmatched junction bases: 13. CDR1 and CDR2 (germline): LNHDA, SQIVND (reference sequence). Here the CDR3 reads CASSINRDRMGLYGYTF. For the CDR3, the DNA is TGTGCCAGTAGTATTAACCGGGACAGGATGGGGCTCTATGGCTACACCTTC. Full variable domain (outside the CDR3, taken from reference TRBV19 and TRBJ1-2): DGGITQSPKYLFRKEGQNVTLSCEQNLNHDAMYWYRQDPGQGLRLIYYSQIVNDFQKGDIAEGYSVSREKKESFPLTVTSAQKNPTAFYLCASSINRDRMGLYGYTFGSGTRLTVV.

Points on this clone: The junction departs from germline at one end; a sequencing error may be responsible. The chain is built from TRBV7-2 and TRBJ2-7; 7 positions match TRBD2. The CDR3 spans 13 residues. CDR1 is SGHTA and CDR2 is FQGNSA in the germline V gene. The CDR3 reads CASNGRNSYEQYF. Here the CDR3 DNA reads TGTGCTAGCAACGGGAGGAACTCCTACGAGCAGTACTTC.

CDR3 sequence: CASIRAGNYGYTF. The CDR3 bases are TGTGCCAGTATCAGGGCAGGCAACTATGGCTACACCTTC. The gene calls are TRBV19 and TRBJ1-2; TRBD1 might be the D (5 bases). Trimming shortened V by 7 bases and J by 2 bases, and 11 bases separated the two germline ends. Germline CDR1 LNHDA, CDR2 SQIVND (reference sequence). This CDR3 spans 13 amino acids.

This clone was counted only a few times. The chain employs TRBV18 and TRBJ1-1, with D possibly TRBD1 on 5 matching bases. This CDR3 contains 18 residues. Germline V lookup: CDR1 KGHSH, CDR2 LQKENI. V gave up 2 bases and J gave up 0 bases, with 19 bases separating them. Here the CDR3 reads CASSPVGTGATMNTEAFF. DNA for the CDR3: TGTGCCAGCTCACCAGTAGGGACTGGGGCAACTATGAACACTGAAGCTTTCTTT.

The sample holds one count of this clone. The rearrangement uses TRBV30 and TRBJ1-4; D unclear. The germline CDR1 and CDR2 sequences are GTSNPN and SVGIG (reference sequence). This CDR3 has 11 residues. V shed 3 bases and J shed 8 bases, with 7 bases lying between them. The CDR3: CAWSSREKLFF. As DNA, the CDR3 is TGTGCCTGGAGCTCACGGGAAAAACTGTTTTTT.

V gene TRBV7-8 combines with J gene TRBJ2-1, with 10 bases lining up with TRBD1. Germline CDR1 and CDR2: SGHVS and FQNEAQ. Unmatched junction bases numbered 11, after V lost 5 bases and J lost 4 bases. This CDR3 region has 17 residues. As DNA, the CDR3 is TGTGCCAGCAGCGGCTGGACAGGGGGTTCTGTGTACAATGAGCAGTTCTTC. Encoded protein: CASSGWTGGSVYNEQFF.

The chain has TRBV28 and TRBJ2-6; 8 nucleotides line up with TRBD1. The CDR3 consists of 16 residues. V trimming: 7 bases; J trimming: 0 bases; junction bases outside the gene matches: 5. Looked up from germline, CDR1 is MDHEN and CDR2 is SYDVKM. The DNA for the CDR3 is TGTGCCAGCATAGACAGGGGCTACTCTGGGGCCAACGTCCTGACTTTC. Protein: CASIDRGYSGANVLTF.

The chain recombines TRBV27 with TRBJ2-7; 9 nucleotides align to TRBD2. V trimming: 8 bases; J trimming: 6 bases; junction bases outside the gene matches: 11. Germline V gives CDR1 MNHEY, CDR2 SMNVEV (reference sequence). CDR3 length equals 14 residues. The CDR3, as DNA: TGTGCCAGCGGCGCGGGAGGGATTAAGGGCGAGCAGTACTTC. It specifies CASGAGGIKGEQYF.

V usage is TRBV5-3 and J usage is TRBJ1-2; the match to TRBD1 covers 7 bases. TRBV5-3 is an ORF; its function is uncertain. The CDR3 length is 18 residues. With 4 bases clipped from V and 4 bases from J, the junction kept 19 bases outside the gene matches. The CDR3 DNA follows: TGTGCCAGAAGCCAATCGCCGGGACAGACCGCTCTCGGCTATGGCTACACCTTC. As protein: CARSQSPGQTALGYGYTF.

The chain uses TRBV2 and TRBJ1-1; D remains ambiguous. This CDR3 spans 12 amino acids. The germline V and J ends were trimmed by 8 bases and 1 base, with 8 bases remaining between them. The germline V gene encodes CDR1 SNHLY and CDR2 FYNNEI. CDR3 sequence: CASALRNTEAFF. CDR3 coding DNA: TGTGCCAGCGCGTTGAGGAACACTGAAGCTTTCTTT.

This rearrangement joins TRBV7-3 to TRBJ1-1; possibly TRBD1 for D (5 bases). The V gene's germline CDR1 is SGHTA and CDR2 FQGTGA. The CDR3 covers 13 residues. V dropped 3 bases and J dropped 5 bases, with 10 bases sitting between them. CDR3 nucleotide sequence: TGTGCCAGCAGCTTGCTCGGGGGAACTGAAGCTTTCTTT. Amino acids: CASSLLGGTEAFF.

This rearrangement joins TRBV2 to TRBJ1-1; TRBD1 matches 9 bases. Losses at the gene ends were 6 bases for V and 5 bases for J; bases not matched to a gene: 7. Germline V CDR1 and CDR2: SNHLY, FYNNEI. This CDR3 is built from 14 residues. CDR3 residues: CASSGQGMGTEAFF. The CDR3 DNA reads TGTGCCAGCAGCGGACAGGGGATGGGGACTGAAGCTTTCTTT.

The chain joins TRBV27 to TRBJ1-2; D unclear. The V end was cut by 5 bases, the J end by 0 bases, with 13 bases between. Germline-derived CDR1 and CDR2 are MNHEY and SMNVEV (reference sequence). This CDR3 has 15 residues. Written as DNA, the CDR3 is TGTGCCAGCAGTAGATTGGCCAGTCCTAACTATGGCTACACCTTC. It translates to CASSRLASPNYGYTF.

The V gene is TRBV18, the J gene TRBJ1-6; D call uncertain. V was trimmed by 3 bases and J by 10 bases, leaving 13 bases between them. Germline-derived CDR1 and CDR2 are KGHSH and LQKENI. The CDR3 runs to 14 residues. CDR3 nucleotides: TGTGCCAGCTCACCCGGGTATGGCGACTCACCCCTCCACTTT. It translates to CASSPGYGDSPLHF.

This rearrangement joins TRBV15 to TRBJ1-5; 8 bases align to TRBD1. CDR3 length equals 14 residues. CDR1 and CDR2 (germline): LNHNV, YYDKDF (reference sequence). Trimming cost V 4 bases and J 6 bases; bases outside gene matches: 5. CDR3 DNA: TGTGCCACCAGCATGGACAGGGCAGGTCAGCCCCAGCATTTT. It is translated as CATSMDRAGQPQHF.

The CDR3 coding sequence is TGTGCCAGCAGTCCACGTCCTACAGACTATGAAGCTTTCTTT. As protein: CASSPRPTDYEAFF. The chain joins TRBV6-5 to TRBJ1-1; D is undetermined. Germline loops: CDR1 MNHEY, CDR2 SVGAGI. Trimming removed 5 bases from V and 7 bases from J, with 17 bases in between. CDR3 length equals 14 residues.

The CDR3 loop reads CASSPRLEGGEKLFF. The CDR3 coding sequence is TGTGCCAGCTCACCACGACTGGAGGGAGGTGAAAAACTGTTTTTT. V and J are TRBV18 and TRBJ1-4, with D unresolved. This CDR3 contains 15 residues. In germline, CDR1 is KGHSH, CDR2 LQKENI. Deletions cut 1 base from V and 7 bases from J, with 13 bases between.

The CDR3 DNA is TGTGCCAGCAGCGTAGGGACAAGCTCTGGAAACACCATATATTTT. Translation: CASSVGTSSGNTIYF. This chain uses TRBV9 with TRBJ1-3, with a tentative D call TRBD1 (5 bases). Germline-derived CDR1 and CDR2 are SGDLS and YYNGEE. There are 15 residues in the CDR3. Trimming took off 0 bases at V and 0 bases at J, with 7 bases between the two ends.

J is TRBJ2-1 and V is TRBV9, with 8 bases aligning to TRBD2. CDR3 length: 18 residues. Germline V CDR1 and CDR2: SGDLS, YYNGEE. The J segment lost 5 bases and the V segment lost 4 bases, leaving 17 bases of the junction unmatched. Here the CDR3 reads CASSPPFTGLAPDNEQFF. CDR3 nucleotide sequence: TGTGCCAGCAGCCCACCCTTCACTGGACTAGCTCCCGACAATGAGCAGTTCTTC.